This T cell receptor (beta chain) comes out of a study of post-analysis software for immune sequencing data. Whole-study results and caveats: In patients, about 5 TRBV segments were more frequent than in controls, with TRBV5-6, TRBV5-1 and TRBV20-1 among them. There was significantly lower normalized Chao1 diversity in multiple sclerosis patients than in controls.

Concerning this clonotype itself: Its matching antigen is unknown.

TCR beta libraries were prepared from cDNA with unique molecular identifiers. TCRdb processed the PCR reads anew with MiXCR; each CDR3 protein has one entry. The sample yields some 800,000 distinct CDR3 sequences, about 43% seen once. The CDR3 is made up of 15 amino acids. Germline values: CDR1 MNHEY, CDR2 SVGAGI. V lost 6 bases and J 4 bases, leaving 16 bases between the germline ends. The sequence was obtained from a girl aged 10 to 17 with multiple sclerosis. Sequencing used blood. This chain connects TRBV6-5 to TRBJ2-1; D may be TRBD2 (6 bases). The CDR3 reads CASSPRGTSYNEQFF. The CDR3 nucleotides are TGTGCCAGCAGCCCGCGGGGAACATCGTACAATGAGCAGTTCTTC.